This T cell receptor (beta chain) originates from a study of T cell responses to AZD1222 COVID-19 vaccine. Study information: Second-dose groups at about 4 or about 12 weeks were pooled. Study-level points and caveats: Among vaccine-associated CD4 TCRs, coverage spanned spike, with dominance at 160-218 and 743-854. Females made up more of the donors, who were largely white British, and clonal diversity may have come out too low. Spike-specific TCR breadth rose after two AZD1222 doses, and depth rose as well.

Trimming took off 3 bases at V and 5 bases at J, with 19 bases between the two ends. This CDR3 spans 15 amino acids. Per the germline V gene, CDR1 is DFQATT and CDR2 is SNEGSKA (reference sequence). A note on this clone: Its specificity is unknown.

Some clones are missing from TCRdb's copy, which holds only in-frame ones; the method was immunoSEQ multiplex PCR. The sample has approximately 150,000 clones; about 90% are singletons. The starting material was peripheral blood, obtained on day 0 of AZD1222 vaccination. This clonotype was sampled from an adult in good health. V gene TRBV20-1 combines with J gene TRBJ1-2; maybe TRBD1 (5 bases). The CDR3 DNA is TGCAGTGCTAGTTTAACTATCACAGGCTCGTATGGCTACACCTTC. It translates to CSASLTITGSYGYTF.